One and the same sample provided the 17 T cell receptor beta chains below, sequenced in a study of early T cells in non-severe SARS-CoV-2 infection. Each CDR3 protein gets one entry after TCRdb re-called the 5' RACE reads with MiXCR. The top ten clones hold around 8% of a sample with 90,000 to 120,000 distinct CDR3 sequences, 11% of them seen once. Sequencing was done on a sample of whole blood. These receptors were obtained from an adult who was a healthcare worker with PCR-confirmed SARS-CoV-2 infection or an uninfected control (not recorded which).

This clonotype was seen at least ten times. The chain recombines TRBV5-4 with TRBJ1-1; 7 positions match TRBD1. Unmatched junction bases numbered 7, after V lost 5 bases and J lost 3 bases. CDR1 and CDR2 from the germline V gene are SGHNT and YYREEE (reference sequence). There are 14 residues in the CDR3. The CDR3 sequence is CASSVQGVDTEAFF. CDR3 sequence (DNA): TGTGCCAGCAGTGTTCAGGGGGTGGACACTGAAGCTTTCTTT.

The sample holds a few counts of this clonotype. V and J are TRBV29-1 and TRBJ2-7; 7 bases match TRBD2. The V gene end was trimmed by 7 bases and the J gene end by 12 bases; junction bases not matched to a gene: 15. The germline CDR1 and CDR2 sequences are SQVTM and ANQGSEA. The CDR3 extends over 12 amino acids. DNA of the CDR3: TGCAGCGCACTAGTGGGCCTAGCGGAATTGTACTTC. It is translated as CSALVGLAELYF.

This clonotype came up many times. The CDR3 region is CASSYDPAHEREYGYTF. The CDR3 DNA reads as TGTGCCAGCAGTTACGACCCCGCTCATGAAAGGGAGTATGGCTACACCTTC. The chain recombines TRBV6-6 with TRBJ1-2; D is ambiguous. CDR3 length: 17 amino acids. Trimming took off 2 bases at V and 5 bases at J, with 21 bases between the two ends. Germline CDR1 MNHNY, CDR2 SVGAGI (reference sequence).

The sample holds a few counts of this clonotype. The V call is TRBV4-3, the J call TRBJ1-4; unclear D gene. V lost 4 bases and J 3 bases, leaving 6 bases between the germline ends. The CDR3 covers 13 residues. Germline CDR1 and CDR2: LGHNA and YSLEER. In nucleotides, the CDR3 is TGCGCCAGCAGCCTCAATTCTAATGAAAAACTGTTTTTT. Translating gives CASSLNSNEKLFF.

The chain combines TRBV12-3 or TRBV12-4 with TRBJ2-5; D is perhaps TRBD2 (5 bases). Deletions cut 2 bases from V and 4 bases from J, with 8 bases between. The CDR3 is 13 residues long. The CDR3 region is CASSLTEGETQYF. In DNA form, the CDR3 reads TGTGCCAGCAGTTTAACAGAGGGAGAGACCCAGTACTTC.

The chain combines TRBV6-6 with TRBJ1-1; D is uncertain. The CDR3 is 16 amino acids. V lost 8 bases and J 0 bases, leaving 19 bases between the germline ends. Germline-derived CDR1 and CDR2 are MNHNY and SVGAGI (reference sequence). CDR3 loop: CASYISNWALNTEAFF. The CDR3 coding sequence is TGTGCCAGCTATATTAGCAATTGGGCATTGAACACTGAAGCTTTCTTT.

This clonotype was seen a handful of times. The chain uses TRBV5-5 and TRBJ2-1, with 7 bases matching TRBD1. V trimming: 0 bases; J trimming: 9 bases; junction bases outside the gene matches: 12. CDR3 length: 16 residues. Germline V gene sequence: CDR1 SGHKS, CDR2 YYEKEE (reference sequence). The CDR3 coding sequence is TGTGCCAGCAGCTTGGTCCAGACAGGGATCCGGAGTGAGCAGTTCTTC. It yields the protein CASSLVQTGIRSEQFF.

The rearrangement links TRBV7-9 to TRBJ2-1; D is perhaps TRBD2 (6 bases). CDR3 length: 16 residues. V was cut by 4 bases and J by 5 bases, with 18 bases left in between. Germline V gene sequence: CDR1 SEHNR, CDR2 FQNEAQ (reference sequence). CDR3 DNA: TGTGCCAGCAGCTCCCCCCGGGAGCACTGGAACAATGAGCAGTTCTTC. This gives the protein CASSSPREHWNNEQFF.

This clonotype was recorded at least ten times. The J gene is TRBJ2-3, the V gene TRBV7-2; possible D gene TRBD2, 5 bases. Trimming took off 5 bases at V and 6 bases at J, with 15 bases between the two ends. Germline assignment: CDR1 SGHTA and CDR2 FQGNSA. The CDR3 extends over 14 amino acids. CDR3 loop: CASSRGRTSDTQYF. The DNA of the CDR3 is TGTGCCAGCAGCCGCGGACGGACTTCGGATACGCAGTATTTT. Full variable domain (missing parts from reference TRBV7-2 and TRBJ2-3): GAGVSQSPSNKVTEKGKDVELRCDPISGHTALYWYRQSLGQGLEFLIYFQGNSAPDKSGLPSDRFSAERTGGSVSTLTIQRTQQEDSAVYLCASSRGRTSDTQYFGPGTRLTVL.

This clonotype was detected many times. V gene TRBV11-2 combines with J gene TRBJ2-3; no reliable D call. There are 20 residues in the CDR3. The germline V and J ends were trimmed by 2 bases and 1 base, with 25 bases remaining between them. Germline CDR1 is SGHAT and CDR2 is FQNNGV. In DNA form, the CDR3 reads TGTGCCAGCAGCTTAAGGTCACTCTCGGTGTCAGGCCGTCGCACAGATACGCAGTATTTT. It specifies CASSLRSLSVSGRRTDTQYF.

The chain recombines TRBV6-1 with TRBJ2-3, with 8 bases aligning to TRBD1. J gave up 5 bases and V 9 bases, and 13 bases lay outside the gene matches. The CDR3 is made up of 15 amino acids. Germline-derived CDR1 and CDR2 are MNHNS and SASEGT. CDR3 sequence: CASSETGQGIDTQYF. DNA of the CDR3: TGTGCCAGTTCTGAGACCGGACAGGGAATAGATACGCAGTATTTT.

This clonotype counts as medium-sized. V is TRBV2 and J is TRBJ2-7; 10 bases agree with TRBD2. The J segment lost 1 base and the V segment lost 6 bases, leaving 6 bases of the junction unmatched. The CDR3 is made up of 15 amino acids. The germline gives CDR1 SNHLY, CDR2 FYNNEI. CDR3 region: CASRTGTSESYEQYF. The CDR3 DNA is TGTGCCAGCAGAACCGGGACTAGCGAGTCCTACGAGCAGTACTTC.

This clonotype was counted at least ten times. This chain connects TRBV6-1 to TRBJ2-7; D is undetermined. The CDR3 length is 11 residues. Germline V gives CDR1 MNHNS, CDR2 SASEGT. Trimming pared 8 bases from V and 3 bases from J, leaving 8 bases between. In nucleotides, the CDR3 is TGTGCCAGCTCTTCCTACTACGAGCAGTACTTC. Residues: CASSSYYEQYF.

In this sample, this clonotype turned up a few times. CDR3 nucleotides: TGCAGTGCTAGCAGGGGGGCCTACGAGCAGTACTTC. Amino acid sequence: CSASRGAYEQYF. The chain recombines TRBV20-1 with TRBJ2-7; the D gene is possibly TRBD1 (7 bases). The CDR3 is 12 amino acids. The germline V and J ends were trimmed by 3 bases and 2 bases, with 8 bases remaining between them. CDR1 and CDR2 from the germline V gene are DFQATT and SNEGSKA (reference sequence).

This clonotype came up many times. This chain links TRBV7-9 with TRBJ2-7; 8 nucleotides align to TRBD2. The junction had 8 bases not matched to a gene; V was cut back by 5 bases and J by 8 bases. The length of the CDR3 is 13 residues. Germline V lookup: CDR1 SEHNR, CDR2 FQNEAQ (reference sequence). CDR3 DNA sequence: TGTGCCAGCAGCCCAAACGGGGGGGTCCAGCAGTACTTC. It yields the protein CASSPNGGVQQYF.

This clonotype was detected only a few times. The genes are TRBV29-1 and TRBJ2-5; possibly TRBD1 or TRBD2 for D (6 bases each). CDR3 length equals 12 residues. Germline values: CDR1 SQVTM, CDR2 ANQGSEA. Deletions cut 7 bases from V and 2 bases from J, with 11 bases between. CDR3 residues: CSGGTPQETQYF. CDR3 in DNA: TGCAGCGGCGGGACACCACAAGAGACCCAGTACTTC.

The gene calls are TRBV7-8 and TRBJ1-6, with D possibly being TRBD1 (5 bases). The germline V gene encodes CDR1 SGHVS and CDR2 FQNEAQ. The V end was cut by 0 bases, the J end by 9 bases, with 12 bases between. This CDR3 region has 15 residues. The CDR3 here is CASSLALGGGSPLHF. For the CDR3, the DNA is TGTGCCAGCAGCTTAGCGCTCGGGGGAGGTTCACCCCTCCACTTT. Variable domain in full (rest from reference TRBV7-8 and TRBJ1-6): GAGVSQSPRYKVAKRGQDVALRCDPISGHVSLFWYQQALGQGPEFLTYFQNEAQLDKSGLPSDRFFAERPEGSVSTLKIQRTQQEDSAVYLCASSLALGGGSPLHFGNGTRLTVT.